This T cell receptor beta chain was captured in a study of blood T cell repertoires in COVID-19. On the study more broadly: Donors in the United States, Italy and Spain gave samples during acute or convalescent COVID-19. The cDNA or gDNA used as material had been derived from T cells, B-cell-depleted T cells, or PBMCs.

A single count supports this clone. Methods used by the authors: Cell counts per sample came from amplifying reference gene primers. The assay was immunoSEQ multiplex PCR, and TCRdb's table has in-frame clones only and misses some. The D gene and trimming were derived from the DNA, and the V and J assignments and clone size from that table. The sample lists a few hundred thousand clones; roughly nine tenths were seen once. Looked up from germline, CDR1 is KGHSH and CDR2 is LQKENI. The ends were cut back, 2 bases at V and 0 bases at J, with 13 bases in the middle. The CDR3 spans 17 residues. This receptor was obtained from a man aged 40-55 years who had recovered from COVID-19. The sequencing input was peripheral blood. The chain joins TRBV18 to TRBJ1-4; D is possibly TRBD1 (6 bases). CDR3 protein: CASSPDRRPATNEKLFF. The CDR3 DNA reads TGTGCCAGCTCACCAGACAGGCGCCCCGCAACTAATGAAAAACTGTTTTTT.